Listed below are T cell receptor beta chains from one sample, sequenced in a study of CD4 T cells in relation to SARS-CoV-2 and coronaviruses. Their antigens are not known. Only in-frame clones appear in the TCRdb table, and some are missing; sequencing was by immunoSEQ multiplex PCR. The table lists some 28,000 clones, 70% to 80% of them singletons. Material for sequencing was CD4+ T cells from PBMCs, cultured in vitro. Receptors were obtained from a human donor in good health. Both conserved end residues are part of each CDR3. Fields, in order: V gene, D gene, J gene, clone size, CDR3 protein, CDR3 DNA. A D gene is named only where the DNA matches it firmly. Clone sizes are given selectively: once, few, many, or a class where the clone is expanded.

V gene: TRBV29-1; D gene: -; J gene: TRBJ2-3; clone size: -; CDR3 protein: CSVDGGTGDTQYF; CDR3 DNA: TGCAGCGTTGATGGGGGTACGGGAGATACGCAGTATTTT
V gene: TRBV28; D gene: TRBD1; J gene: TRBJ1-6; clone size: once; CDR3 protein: CASRLGQVESPLHF; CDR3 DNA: TGTGCCAGCAGACTCGGACAGGTAGAGTCACCCCTCCACTTT
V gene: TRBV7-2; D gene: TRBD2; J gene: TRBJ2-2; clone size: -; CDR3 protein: CASSPGLAGAGELFF; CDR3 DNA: TGTGCCAGCAGCCCCGGACTAGCGGGAGCGGGGGAGCTGTTTTTT
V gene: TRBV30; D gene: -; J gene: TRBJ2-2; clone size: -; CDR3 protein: CAWSQGFNTGELFF; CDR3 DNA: TGTGCCTGGAGTCAGGGTTTCAACACCGGGGAGCTGTTTTTT
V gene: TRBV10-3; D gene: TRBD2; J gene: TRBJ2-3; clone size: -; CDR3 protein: CAISASGRTDTQYF; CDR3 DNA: TGTGCCATCAGTGCAAGCGGGAGGACAGATACGCAGTATTTT
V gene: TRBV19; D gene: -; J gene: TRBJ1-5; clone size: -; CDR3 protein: CASSQDRDQPQHF; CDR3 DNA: TGTGCCAGTAGTCAGGACAGAGATCAGCCCCAGCATTTT
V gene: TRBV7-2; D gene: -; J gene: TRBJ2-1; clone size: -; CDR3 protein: CASSLDQVNEQFF; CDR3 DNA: TGTGCCAGCAGCTTAGACCAAGTGAATGAGCAGTTCTTC
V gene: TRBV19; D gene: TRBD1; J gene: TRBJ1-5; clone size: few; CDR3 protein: CASRGLGDRVNQPQHF; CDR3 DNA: TGTGCCAGTAGGGGGTTGGGGGACAGGGTCAATCAGCCCCAGCATTTT
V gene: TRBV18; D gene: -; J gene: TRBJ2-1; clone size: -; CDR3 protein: CASSPGRGSYNEQFF; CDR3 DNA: TGTGCCAGCTCACCGGGGCGGGGCTCCTACAATGAGCAGTTCTTC
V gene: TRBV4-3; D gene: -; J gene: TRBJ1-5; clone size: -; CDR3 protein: CASSQDRGSNQPQHF; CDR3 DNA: TGCGCCAGCAGCCAAGATAGAGGAAGCAATCAGCCCCAGCATTTT